These 18 T cell receptor beta chains came from one sample sequenced in a study of T cell responses to AZD1222 COVID-19 vaccine. TCRdb keeps only in-frame clones here, not all; method: immunoSEQ multiplex PCR. The table includes approximately 110,000 clones, roughly 90% detected once. The sample here was peripheral blood, taken on day 0 of AZD1222 vaccination. These receptors all stem from an adult in good health.

The rearrangement links TRBV7-3 to TRBJ1-2; TRBD1 might be the D (5 bases). Germline CDR1 and CDR2: SGHTA and FQGTGA. V lost 1 base, J lost 2 bases, and 11 bases lay in between. The CDR3 runs to 15 residues. The CDR3 nucleotides are TGTGCCAGCAGCTTAAGCAGGGACTCCAACTATGGCTACACCTTC. Residues: CASSLSRDSNYGYTF.

The V gene is TRBV9, the J gene TRBJ2-3; 12 bases fit TRBD1. Germline V gene data show CDR1 as SGDLS and CDR2 as YYNGEE. With V trimmed by 4 bases and J by 3 bases, 6 bases remained unmatched. This CDR3 is built from 16 residues. The CDR3 nucleotides are TGTGCCAGCAGCCTAGAGGGACAGGGGGCAACAGATACGCAGTATTTT. Translated, it gives CASSLEGQGATDTQYF.

The gene calls are TRBV5-6 and TRBJ1-2; D is unresolved. The ends were cut back, 2 bases at V and 4 bases at J, with 9 bases in the middle. CDR1 SGHDT and CDR2 YYEEEE come from the germline V gene. The CDR3 sequence is 13 residues long. The CDR3 region is CASSLPGSYGYTF. In DNA form, the CDR3 reads TGTGCCAGCAGCTTACCGGGGTCCTATGGCTACACCTTC.

The chain recombines TRBV7-2 with TRBJ1-2, with D unresolved. Germline CDR1 is SGHTA and CDR2 is FQGNSA. V gave up 4 bases and J gave up 4 bases, with 13 bases separating them. The CDR3 extends over 14 amino acids. The CDR3 DNA is TGTGCCAGCAGCTCACAAAACGGACCCTATGGCTACACCTTC. This encodes CASSSQNGPYGYTF. The whole variable domain, remainder taken from reference TRBV7-2 and TRBJ1-2, is GAGVSQSPSNKVTEKGKDVELRCDPISGHTALYWYRQSLGQGLEFLIYFQGNSAPDKSGLPSDRFSAERTGGSVSTLTIQRTQQEDSAVYLCASSSQNGPYGYTFGSGTRLTVV.

This chain connects TRBV29-1 to TRBJ1-2; D is undetermined. The CDR3 loop spans 13 amino acids. The germline gives CDR1 SQVTM, CDR2 ANQGSEA. V was pared by 3 bases and J by 4 bases, with 12 bases between. The CDR3 DNA reads as TGCAGCGTTGATTCCGCAGCAACCTATGGCTACACCTTC. It encodes CSVDSAATYGYTF.

This sequence joins TRBV19 and TRBJ1-4; D may be TRBD1 (6 bases). With 1 base removed from V and 0 bases from J, the gap between germline ends came to 12 bases. The CDR3 has 17 amino acids. Looked up from germline, CDR1 is LNHDA and CDR2 is SQIVND (reference sequence). CDR3: CASSIGVRTATNEKLFF. CDR3 DNA: TGTGCCAGTAGTATAGGCGTCCGGACAGCAACTAATGAAAAACTGTTTTTT.

As DNA, the CDR3 is TGTGCCAGCAGTTCCTCTCTGAGCAAGCATTTT. It is translated as CASSSSLSKHF. This rearrangement joins TRBV28 to TRBJ1-5; D not certain. This CDR3 has 11 amino acids. Germline assignment: CDR1 MDHEN and CDR2 SYDVKM. V was cut by 4 bases and J by 14 bases, with 12 bases left in between.

The genes are TRBV6-6 and TRBJ2-7, with 9 bases that match TRBD2. The CDR3 is 16 amino acids. The germline V gene has CDR1 MNHNY and CDR2 SVGAGI (reference sequence). V lost 3 bases to trimming and J lost 4 bases; unmatched junction nucleotides: 10. CDR3 DNA: TGTGCCAGCAGTTATGGTCGCCTAGCGGGAAGGTACGAGCAGTACTTC. Translated: CASSYGRLAGRYEQYF.

The rearrangement links TRBV12-3 or TRBV12-4 to TRBJ2-7; possible D gene TRBD1, 5 bases. V was trimmed by 3 bases and J by 6 bases, leaving 12 bases between them. The CDR3 has 13 residues. The CDR3 here is CASSLQGSGEQYF. CDR3 coding DNA: TGTGCCAGCAGTTTGCAGGGCTCCGGCGAGCAGTACTTC.

The chain joins TRBV2 to TRBJ1-6; D is undetermined. The CDR3 has 14 residues. V lost 4 bases to trimming and J lost 8 bases, with 12 bases between them. Germline lookup yields CDR1 SNHLY and CDR2 FYNNEI. CDR3 nucleotide sequence: TGTGCCAGCAGTGGAGACACGGGTCATTCACCCCTCCACTTT. Protein sequence: CASSGDTGHSPLHF.

The rearrangement uses TRBV6-4 and TRBJ2-1; D could derive from TRBD1 or TRBD2 (6 bases each). CDR3 length equals 13 residues. Trimming shortened V by 1 base and J by 9 bases, and 10 bases separated the two germline ends. Germline-derived CDR1 and CDR2 are MRHNA and SNTAGT. CDR3 residues: CASSDWGAGEQFF. The CDR3 DNA reads TGTGCCAGCAGTGACTGGGGGGCAGGTGAGCAGTTCTTC.

The J gene is TRBJ2-5, the V gene TRBV30; D not resolved. Trimming shortened V by 1 base and J by 5 bases, and 14 bases separated the two germline ends. CDR3 size: 14 residues. CDR1 and CDR2 from the germline V gene are GTSNPN and SVGIG (reference sequence). CDR3 sequence reads: CAWSAGRVVETQYF. DNA for the CDR3: TGTGCCTGGAGTGCCGGACGGGTGGTGGAGACCCAGTACTTC. The full variable domain, rest sourced from reference TRBV30 and TRBJ2-5, is SQTIHQWPATLVQPVGSPLSLECTVEGTSNPNLYWYRQAAGRGLQLLFYSVGIGQISSEVPQNLSASRPQDRQFILSSKKLLLSDSGFYLCAWSAGRVVETQYFGPGTRLLVL.

The chain has TRBV6-2 or TRBV6-3 and TRBJ2-3, with 12 bases lining up with TRBD2. J was trimmed by 4 bases and V by 1 base; bases with no gene match: 6. The CDR3 totals 17 residues. In germline, CDR1 is MNHEY, CDR2 SVGEGT. Written as DNA, the CDR3 is TGTGCCAGCAGTTACTATAGGACTAGCGGGGCAGCAGATACGCAGTATTTT. This sequence encodes CASSYYRTSGAADTQYF.

This clone was seen only once. This chain joins TRBV19 and TRBJ2-2, with 10 nucleotides matching TRBD2. Germline CDR1 and CDR2: LNHDA and SQIVND (reference sequence). The V gene end was trimmed by 0 bases and the J gene end by 7 bases; junction bases not matched to a gene: 8. The CDR3 spans 17 residues. The CDR3 DNA sequence: TGTGCCAGTAGTATAGATAGGAGCGGGGGGGCCGGCGGGGAGCTGTTTTTT. Its protein is CASSIDRSGGAGGELFF.

The V and J genes are TRBV2 and TRBJ1-4; 7 bases are a match to TRBD1. Germline-derived CDR1 and CDR2 are SNHLY and FYNNEI. V lost 5 bases to trimming and J lost 8 bases; unmatched junction nucleotides: 8. The CDR3 loop spans 14 amino acids. In nucleotides, the CDR3 is TGTGCCAGCAGTCCCGACAGGGAAGGCGAAAAACTGTTTTTT. This sequence encodes CASSPDREGEKLFF.

V gene TRBV9 combines with J gene TRBJ2-2, with D perhaps being TRBD1 or TRBD2 (5 bases each). With 0 bases removed from V and 10 bases from J, the gap between germline ends came to 13 bases. The germline gives CDR1 SGDLS, CDR2 YYNGEE. The CDR3 extends over 14 amino acids. The CDR3 loop is CASSVGGGSQELFF. CDR3 sequence (DNA): TGTGCCAGCAGCGTAGGTGGGGGTTCCCAGGAGCTGTTTTTT.

J is TRBJ2-5 and V is TRBV7-7, with 8 positions matching TRBD2. V was pared by 5 bases and J by 4 bases, with 9 bases of the junction left unmatched. Germline CDR1 reads SSHAT; CDR2 reads FNYEAQ (reference sequence). This CDR3 is 15 amino acids long. CDR3 in amino acids: CASSPRVAGPETQYF. The CDR3 coding sequence is TGTGCCAGCAGCCCCCGGGTAGCGGGACCAGAGACCCAGTACTTC.

The chain uses TRBV19 and TRBJ1-3; 7 bases fit TRBD1. From germline, CDR1 is LNHDA and CDR2 SQIVND (reference sequence). The CDR3 has 15 residues. J was trimmed by 2 bases and V by 5 bases; bases with no gene match: 6. Written as DNA, the CDR3 is TGTGCCAGTAGTTACCGGGACAGAGCTGGAAACACCATATATTTT. Its protein product is CASSYRDRAGNTIYF.